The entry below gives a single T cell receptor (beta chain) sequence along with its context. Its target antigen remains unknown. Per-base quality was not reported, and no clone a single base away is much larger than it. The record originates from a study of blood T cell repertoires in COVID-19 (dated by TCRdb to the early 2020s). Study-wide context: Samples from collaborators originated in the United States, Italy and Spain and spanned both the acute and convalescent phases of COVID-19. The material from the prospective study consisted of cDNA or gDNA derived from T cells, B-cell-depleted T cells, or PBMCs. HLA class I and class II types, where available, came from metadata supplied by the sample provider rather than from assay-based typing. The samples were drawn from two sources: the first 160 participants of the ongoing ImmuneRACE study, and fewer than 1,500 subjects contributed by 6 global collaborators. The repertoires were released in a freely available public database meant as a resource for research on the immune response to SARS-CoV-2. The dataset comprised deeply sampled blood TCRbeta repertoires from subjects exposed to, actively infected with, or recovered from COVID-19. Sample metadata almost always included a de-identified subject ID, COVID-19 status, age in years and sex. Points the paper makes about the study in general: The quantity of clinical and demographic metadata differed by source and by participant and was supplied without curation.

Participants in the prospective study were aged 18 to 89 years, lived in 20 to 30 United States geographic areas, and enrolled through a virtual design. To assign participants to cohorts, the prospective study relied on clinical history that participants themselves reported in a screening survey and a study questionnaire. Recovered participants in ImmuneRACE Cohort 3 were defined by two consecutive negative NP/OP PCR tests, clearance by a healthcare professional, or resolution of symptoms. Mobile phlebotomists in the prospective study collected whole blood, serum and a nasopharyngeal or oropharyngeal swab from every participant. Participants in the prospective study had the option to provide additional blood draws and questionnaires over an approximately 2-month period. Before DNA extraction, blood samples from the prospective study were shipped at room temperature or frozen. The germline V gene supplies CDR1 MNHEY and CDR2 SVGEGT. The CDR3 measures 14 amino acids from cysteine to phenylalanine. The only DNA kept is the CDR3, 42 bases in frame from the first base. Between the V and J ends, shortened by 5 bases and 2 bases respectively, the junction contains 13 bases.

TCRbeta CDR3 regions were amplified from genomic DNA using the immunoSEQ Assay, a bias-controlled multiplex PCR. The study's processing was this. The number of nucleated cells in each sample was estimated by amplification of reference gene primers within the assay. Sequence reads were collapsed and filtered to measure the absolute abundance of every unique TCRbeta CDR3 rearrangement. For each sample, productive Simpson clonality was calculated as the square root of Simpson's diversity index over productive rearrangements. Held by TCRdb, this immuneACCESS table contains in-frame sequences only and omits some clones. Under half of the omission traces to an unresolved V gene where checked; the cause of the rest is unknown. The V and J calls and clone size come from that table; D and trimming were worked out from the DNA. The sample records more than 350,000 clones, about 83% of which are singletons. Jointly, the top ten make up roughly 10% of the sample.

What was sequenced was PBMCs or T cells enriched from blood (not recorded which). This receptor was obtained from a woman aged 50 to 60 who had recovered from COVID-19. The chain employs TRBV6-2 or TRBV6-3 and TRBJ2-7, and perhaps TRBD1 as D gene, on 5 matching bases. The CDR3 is CASSPTDPTYEQYF. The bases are TGTGCCAGCAGTCCGACAGACCCTACCTACGAGCAGTACTTC.